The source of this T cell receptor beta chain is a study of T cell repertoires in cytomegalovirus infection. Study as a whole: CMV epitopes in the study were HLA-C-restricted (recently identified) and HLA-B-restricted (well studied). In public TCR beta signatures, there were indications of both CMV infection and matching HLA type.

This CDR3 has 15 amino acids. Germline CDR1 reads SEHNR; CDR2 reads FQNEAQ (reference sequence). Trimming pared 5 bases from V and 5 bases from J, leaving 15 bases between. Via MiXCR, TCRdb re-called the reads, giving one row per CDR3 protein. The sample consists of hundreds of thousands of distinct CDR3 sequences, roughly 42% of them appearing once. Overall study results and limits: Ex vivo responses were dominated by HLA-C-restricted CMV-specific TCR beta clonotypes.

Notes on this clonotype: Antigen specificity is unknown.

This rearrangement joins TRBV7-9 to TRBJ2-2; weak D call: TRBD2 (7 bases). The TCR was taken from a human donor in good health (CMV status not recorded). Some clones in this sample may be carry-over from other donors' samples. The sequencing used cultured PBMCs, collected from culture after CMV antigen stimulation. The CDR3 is CASSPLGGQTGELFF. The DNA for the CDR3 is TGTGCCAGCAGCCCCCTGGGGGGGCAAACCGGGGAGCTGTTTTTT.